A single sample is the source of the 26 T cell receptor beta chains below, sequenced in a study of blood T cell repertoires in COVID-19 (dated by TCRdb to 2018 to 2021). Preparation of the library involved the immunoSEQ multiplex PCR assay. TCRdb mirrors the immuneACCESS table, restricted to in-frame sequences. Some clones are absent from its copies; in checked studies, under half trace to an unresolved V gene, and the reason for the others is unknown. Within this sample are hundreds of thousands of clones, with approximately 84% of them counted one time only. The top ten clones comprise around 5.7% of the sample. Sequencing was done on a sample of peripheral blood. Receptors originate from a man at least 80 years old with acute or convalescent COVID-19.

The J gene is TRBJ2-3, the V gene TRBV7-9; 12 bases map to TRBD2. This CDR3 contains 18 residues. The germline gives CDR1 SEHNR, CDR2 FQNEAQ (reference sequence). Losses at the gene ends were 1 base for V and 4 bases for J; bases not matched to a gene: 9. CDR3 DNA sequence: TGTGCCAGCAGCTTAGGGTCTAGCGGGAGGGCCGGGTCAGATACGCAGTATTTT. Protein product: CASSLGSSGRAGSDTQYF.

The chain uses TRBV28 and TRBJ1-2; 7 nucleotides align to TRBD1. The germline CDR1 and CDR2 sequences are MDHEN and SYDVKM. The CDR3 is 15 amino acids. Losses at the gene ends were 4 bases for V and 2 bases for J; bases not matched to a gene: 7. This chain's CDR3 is CASSSQSTGNYGYTF. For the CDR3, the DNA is TGTGCCAGCAGTTCGCAATCGACAGGGAACTATGGCTACACCTTC.

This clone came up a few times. CDR3 amino acids: CASSFSPGDTQYF. DNA of the CDR3: TGTGCCAGCAGCTTTTCTCCAGGAGATACGCAGTATTTT. The chain combines TRBV7-3 with TRBJ2-3; D gene ambiguous. Germline CDR1 and CDR2: SGHTA and FQGTGA. V was shortened by 3 bases and J by 5 bases, with 9 bases between the two germline ends. CDR3 length equals 13 residues.

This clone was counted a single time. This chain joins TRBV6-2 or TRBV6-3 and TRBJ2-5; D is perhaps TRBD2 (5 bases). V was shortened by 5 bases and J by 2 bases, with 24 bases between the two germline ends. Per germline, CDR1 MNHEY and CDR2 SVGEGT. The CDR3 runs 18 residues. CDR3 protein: CASSLPPYGVVNQETQYF. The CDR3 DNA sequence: TGTGCCAGCAGTCTACCCCCGTACGGGGTGGTAAATCAAGAGACCCAGTACTTC.

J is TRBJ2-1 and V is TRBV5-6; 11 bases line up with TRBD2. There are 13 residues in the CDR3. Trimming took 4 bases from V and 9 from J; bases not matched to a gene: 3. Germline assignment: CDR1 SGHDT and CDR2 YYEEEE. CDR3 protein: CASSTLAGVEQFF. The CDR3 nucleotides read TGTGCCAGCAGCACACTAGCGGGAGTTGAGCAGTTCTTC.

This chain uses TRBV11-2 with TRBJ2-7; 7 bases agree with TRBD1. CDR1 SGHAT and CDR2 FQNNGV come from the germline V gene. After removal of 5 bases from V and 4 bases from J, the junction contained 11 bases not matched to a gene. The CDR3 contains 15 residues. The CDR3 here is CASSAQLQTGYEQYF. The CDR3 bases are TGTGCCAGCAGCGCCCAACTCCAGACAGGGTACGAGCAGTACTTC.

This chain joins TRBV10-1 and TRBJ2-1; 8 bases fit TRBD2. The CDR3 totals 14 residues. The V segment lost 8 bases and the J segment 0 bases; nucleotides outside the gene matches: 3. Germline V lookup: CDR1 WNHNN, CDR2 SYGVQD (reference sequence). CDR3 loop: CASSRGGSYNEQFF. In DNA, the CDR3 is TGCGCCAGCTCACGGGGGGGCTCCTACAATGAGCAGTTCTTC.

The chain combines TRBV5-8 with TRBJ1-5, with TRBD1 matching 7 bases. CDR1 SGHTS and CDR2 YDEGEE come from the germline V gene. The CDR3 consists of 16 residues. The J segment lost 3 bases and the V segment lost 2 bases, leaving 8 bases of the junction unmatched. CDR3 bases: TGTGCCAGCAGCTTAGGCAGGGGGATACCCAATCAGCCCCAGCATTTT. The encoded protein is CASSLGRGIPNQPQHF.

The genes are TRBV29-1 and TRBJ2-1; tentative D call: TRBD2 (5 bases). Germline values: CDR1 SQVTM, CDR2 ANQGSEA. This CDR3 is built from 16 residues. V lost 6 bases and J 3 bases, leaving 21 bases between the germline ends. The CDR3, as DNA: TGCAGCGTGCCCTCGGACTTTTCGACCAACTACAATGAGCAGTTCTTC. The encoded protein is CSVPSDFSTNYNEQFF.

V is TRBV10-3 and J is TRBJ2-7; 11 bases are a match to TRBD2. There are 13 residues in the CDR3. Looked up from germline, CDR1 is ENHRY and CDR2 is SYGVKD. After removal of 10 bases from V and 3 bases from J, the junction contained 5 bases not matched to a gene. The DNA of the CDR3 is TGTGCCACCTCGACTAGCGGGAACTACGAGCAGTACTTC. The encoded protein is CATSTSGNYEQYF.

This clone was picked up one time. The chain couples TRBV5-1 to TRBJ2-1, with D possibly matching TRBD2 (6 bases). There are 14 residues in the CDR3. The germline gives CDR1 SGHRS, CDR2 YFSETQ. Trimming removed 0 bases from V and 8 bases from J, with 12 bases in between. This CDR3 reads CASSLDQGGDEQFF. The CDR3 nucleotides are TGCGCCAGCAGCTTGGACCAGGGCGGGGATGAGCAGTTCTTC. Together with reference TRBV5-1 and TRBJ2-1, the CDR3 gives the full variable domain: KAGVTQTPRYLIKTRGQQVTLSCSPISGHRSVSWYQQTPGQGLQFLFEYFSETQRNKGNFPGRFSGRQFSNSRSEMNVSTLELGDSALYLCASSLDQGGDEQFFGPGTRLTVL.

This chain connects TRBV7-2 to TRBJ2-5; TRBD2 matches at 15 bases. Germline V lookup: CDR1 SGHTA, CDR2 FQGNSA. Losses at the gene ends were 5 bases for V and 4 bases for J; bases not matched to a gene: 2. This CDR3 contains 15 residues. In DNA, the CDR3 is TGTGCCAGCAGCGGGACTAGCGGGAGGCTAGAGACCCAGTACTTC. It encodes CASSGTSGRLETQYF.

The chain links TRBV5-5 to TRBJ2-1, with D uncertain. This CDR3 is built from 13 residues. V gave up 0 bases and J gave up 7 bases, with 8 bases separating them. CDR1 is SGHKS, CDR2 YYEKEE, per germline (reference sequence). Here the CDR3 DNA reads TGTGCCAGCAGCTTGGGCGGAGCGAATGAGCAGTTCTTC. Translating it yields CASSLGGANEQFF.

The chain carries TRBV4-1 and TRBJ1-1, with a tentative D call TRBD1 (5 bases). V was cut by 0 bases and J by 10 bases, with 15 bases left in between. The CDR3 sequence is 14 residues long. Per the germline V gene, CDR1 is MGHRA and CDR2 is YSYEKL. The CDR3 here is CASSQDNRLLGAFF. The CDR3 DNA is TGCGCCAGCAGCCAAGATAACAGGCTGCTGGGAGCTTTCTTT.

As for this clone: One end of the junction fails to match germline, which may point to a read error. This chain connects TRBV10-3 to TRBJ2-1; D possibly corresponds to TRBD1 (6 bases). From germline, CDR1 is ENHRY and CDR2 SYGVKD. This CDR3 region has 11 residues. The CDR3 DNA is TGTGCCATCAGTGAGTCGTGGGGGCGGATCTTC. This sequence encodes CAISESWGRIF.

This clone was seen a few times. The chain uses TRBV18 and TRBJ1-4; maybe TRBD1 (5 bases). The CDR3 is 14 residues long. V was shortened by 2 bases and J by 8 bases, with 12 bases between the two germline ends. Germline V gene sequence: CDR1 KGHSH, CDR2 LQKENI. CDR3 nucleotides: TGTGCCAGCTCACCATCAGGGAGGAAAGAAAAACTGTTTTTT. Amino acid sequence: CASSPSGRKEKLFF. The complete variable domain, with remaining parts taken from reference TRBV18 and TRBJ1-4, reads NAGVMQNPRHLVRRRGQEARLRCSPMKGHSHVYWYRQLPEEGLKFMVYLQKENIIDESGMPKERFSAEFPKEGPSILRIQQVVRGDSAAYFCASSPSGRKEKLFFGSGTQLSVL.

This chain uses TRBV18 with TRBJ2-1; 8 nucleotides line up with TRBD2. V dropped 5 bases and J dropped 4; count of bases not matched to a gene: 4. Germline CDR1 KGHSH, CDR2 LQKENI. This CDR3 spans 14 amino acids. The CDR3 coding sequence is TGTGCCAGCTCAACGGGAGGGGGGTACAATGAGCAGTTCTTC. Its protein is CASSTGGGYNEQFF.

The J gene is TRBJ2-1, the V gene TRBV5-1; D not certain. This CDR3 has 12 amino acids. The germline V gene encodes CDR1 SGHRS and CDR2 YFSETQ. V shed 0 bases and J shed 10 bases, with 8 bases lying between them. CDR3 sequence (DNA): TGCGCCAGCAGCTTGGGAGGCGACGAGCAGTTCTTC. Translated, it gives CASSLGGDEQFF.

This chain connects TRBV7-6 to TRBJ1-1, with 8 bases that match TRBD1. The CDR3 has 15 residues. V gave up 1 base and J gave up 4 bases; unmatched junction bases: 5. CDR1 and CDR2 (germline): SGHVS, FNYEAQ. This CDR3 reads CASSLGQGWSTEAFF. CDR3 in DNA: TGTGCCAGCAGCTTAGGACAGGGGTGGAGCACTGAAGCTTTCTTT. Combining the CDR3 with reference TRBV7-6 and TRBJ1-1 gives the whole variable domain GAGVSQSPRYKVTKRGQDVALRCDPISGHVSLYWYRQALGQGPEFLTYFNYEAQQDKSGLPNDRFSAERPEGSISTLTIQRTEQRDSAMYRCASSLGQGWSTEAFFGQGTRLTVV.

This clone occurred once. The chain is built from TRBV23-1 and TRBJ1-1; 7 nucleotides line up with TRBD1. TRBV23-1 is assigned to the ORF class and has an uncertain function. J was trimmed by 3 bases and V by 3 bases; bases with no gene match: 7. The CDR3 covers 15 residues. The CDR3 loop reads CASSQYRGKYTEAFF. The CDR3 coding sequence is TGCGCCAGCAGTCAGTACAGGGGCAAGTACACTGAAGCTTTCTTT.

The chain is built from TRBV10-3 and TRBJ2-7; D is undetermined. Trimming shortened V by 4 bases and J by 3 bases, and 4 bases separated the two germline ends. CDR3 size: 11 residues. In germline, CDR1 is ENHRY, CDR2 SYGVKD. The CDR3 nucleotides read TGTGCCATCAGTGGAGGCTACGAGCAGTACTTC. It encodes CAISGGYEQYF.

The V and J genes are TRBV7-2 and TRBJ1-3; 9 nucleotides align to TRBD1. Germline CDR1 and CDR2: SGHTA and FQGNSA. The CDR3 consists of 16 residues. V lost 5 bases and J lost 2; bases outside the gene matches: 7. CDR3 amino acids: CASSTTGTGPGNTIYF. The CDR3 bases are TGTGCCAGCAGCACTACAGGGACAGGGCCTGGAAACACCATATATTTT.

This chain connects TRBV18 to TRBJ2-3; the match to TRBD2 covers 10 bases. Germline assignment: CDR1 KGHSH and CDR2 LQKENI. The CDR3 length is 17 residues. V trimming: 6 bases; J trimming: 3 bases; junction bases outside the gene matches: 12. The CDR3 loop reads CASSRFDLAGDTDTQYF. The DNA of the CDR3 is TGTGCCAGCTCCCGGTTTGACCTAGCGGGAGATACAGATACGCAGTATTTT.

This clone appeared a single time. CDR3 DNA: TGCGCCAGCAGAAAGGACAGGGCCGCAACTAATGAAAAACTGTTTTTT. Protein sequence: CASRKDRAATNEKLFF. The V gene is TRBV5-1, the J gene TRBJ1-4; 8 bases align to TRBD1. The J segment lost 0 bases and the V segment lost 5 bases, leaving 6 bases of the junction unmatched. Looked up from germline, CDR1 is SGHRS and CDR2 is YFSETQ. The CDR3 is 16 amino acids. The whole variable domain, remainder taken from reference TRBV5-1 and TRBJ1-4, is KAGVTQTPRYLIKTRGQQVTLSCSPISGHRSVSWYQQTPGQGLQFLFEYFSETQRNKGNFPGRFSGRQFSNSRSEMNVSTLELGDSALYLCASRKDRAATNEKLFFGSGTQLSVL.

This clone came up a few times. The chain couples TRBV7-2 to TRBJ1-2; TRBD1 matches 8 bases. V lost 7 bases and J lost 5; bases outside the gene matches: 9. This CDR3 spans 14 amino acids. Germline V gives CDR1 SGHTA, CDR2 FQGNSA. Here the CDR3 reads CASTPGQGIYGYTF. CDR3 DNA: TGTGCCAGCACACCCGGACAGGGTATATATGGCTACACCTTC.

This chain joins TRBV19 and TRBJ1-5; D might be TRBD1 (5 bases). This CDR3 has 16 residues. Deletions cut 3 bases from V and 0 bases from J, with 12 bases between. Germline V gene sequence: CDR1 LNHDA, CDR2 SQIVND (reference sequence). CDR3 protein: CASSIWGGTSNQPQHF. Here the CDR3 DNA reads TGTGCCAGTAGTATCTGGGGGGGGACTAGCAATCAGCCCCAGCATTTT. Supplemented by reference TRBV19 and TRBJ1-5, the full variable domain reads DGGITQSPKYLFRKEGQNVTLSCEQNLNHDAMYWYRQDPGQGLRLIYYSQIVNDFQKGDIAEGYSVSREKKESFPLTVTSAQKNPTAFYLCASSIWGGTSNQPQHFGDGTRLSIL.